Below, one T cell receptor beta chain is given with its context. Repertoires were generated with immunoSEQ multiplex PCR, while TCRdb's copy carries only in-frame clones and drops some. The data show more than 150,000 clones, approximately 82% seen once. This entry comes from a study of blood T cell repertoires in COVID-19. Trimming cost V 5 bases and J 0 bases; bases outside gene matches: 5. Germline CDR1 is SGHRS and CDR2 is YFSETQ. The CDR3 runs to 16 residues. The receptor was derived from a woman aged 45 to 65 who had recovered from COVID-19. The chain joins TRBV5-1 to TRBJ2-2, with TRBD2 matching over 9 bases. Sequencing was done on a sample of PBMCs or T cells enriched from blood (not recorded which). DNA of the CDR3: TGCGCCAGCAGGAAACCTAGCGGGACGAACACCGGGGAGCTGTTTTTT. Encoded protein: CASRKPSGTNTGELFF.